The 9 T cell receptor beta chains presented below share a single source sample, sequenced in a study of CD8 T cells in Susac syndrome. The RNA input was roughly 0.45 to 1 ug, and it was reverse transcribed with random hexamers. TCRdb used MiXCR to reprocess the immunoSEQ multiplex PCR reads, holding one entry per CDR3 protein. The sample contains approximately 120,000 distinct CDR3 sequences, approximately 95% of which appear only once. Sequencing used CD8+ T cells from PBMCs. These receptors were collected from a human donor with multiple sclerosis.

The V call is TRBV6-1, the J call TRBJ2-2, with TRBD1 identical over 9 bases. V shed 4 bases, J shed 6 bases, and the junction held 12 bases outside the gene matches. This CDR3 has 17 residues. Germline CDR1 reads MNHNS; CDR2 reads SASEGT. In DNA, the CDR3 is TGTGCCAGCAGTGCCCTTCGTACAGGGGGCGAGGCCGGGGAGCTGTTTTTT. Protein product: CASSALRTGGEAGELFF.

The chain is built from TRBV5-1 and TRBJ2-5, with a tentative D call TRBD2 (6 bases). CDR3 size: 15 residues. CDR1 and CDR2 from the germline V gene are SGHRS and YFSETQ. V was cut by 4 bases and J by 5 bases, with 18 bases left in between. CDR3 sequence (DNA): TGCGCCAGCAGCGCCACTCTAGCGTCTGACGAGACCCAGTACTTC. Its translation is CASSATLASDETQYF.

The rearrangement uses TRBV10-3 and TRBJ2-7; D possibly uses TRBD1 or TRBD2 (6 bases each). Germline V CDR1 and CDR2: ENHRY, SYGVKD. This CDR3 contains 18 residues. The ends were cut back, 2 bases at V and 2 bases at J, with 22 bases in the middle. The CDR3 sequence: CAISERGRSRNPTYEQYV. DNA for the CDR3: TGTGCCATCAGTGAGCGGGGGCGCTCCCGAAACCCCACCTACGAGCAGTACGTC.

The CDR3, as DNA: TGCAGCGTTGAGGCCAGGTCGCACGAGCAGTACTTC. Its protein is CSVEARSHEQYF. V is TRBV29-1 and J is TRBJ2-7; D is ambiguous. Trimming pared 3 bases from V and 5 bases from J, leaving 11 bases between. Per the germline V gene, CDR1 is SQVTM and CDR2 is ANQGSEA. The CDR3 is 12 amino acids.

This chain uses TRBV13 with TRBJ2-5, with D tentatively TRBD1 (6 bases). Per the germline V gene, CDR1 is PRHDT and CDR2 is FYEKMQ (reference sequence). Trimming stripped 6 bases from V and 2 bases from J, with 16 bases between. The CDR3 covers 15 residues. CDR3 sequence reads: CASRSYRDIQETQYF. Here the CDR3 DNA reads TGTGCCAGCAGATCTTACCGGGACATACAAGAGACCCAGTACTTC.

The rearrangement links TRBV20-1 to TRBJ1-2; tentative D call: TRBD1 (5 bases). Trimming cost V 0 bases and J 6 bases, with 11 bases left between them. CDR1 DFQATT and CDR2 SNEGSKA come from the germline V gene (reference sequence). The CDR3 spans 13 residues. The CDR3 bases are TGCAGTGCTAGAGATGAGCGCAGGGATGGCTACACCTTC. Residues: CSARDERRDGYTF.

The chain carries TRBV4-2 and TRBJ2-6, with D possibly called TRBD1 or TRBD2 (5 bases each). There are 16 residues in the CDR3. The germline gives CDR1 LGHNA, CDR2 YNFKEQ. Deletions cut 0 bases from V and 2 bases from J, with 8 bases between. DNA of the CDR3: TGTGCCAGCAGCCAAGAGGGGACCGCTGGGGCCAACGTCCTGACTTTC. This translates into CASSQEGTAGANVLTF.

The J gene is TRBJ2-1, the V gene TRBV20-1, with a tentative D call TRBD1 (5 bases). This CDR3 contains 11 residues. Germline CDR1 is DFQATT and CDR2 is SNEGSKA (reference sequence). Trimming cost V 6 bases and J 9 bases, with 12 bases left between them. CDR3: CSASRVSEQFF. The CDR3 DNA is TGCAGTGCGAGCAGGGTATCTGAGCAGTTCTTC.

This CDR3 is CASSETGLATQYEQYV. The CDR3 DNA reads as TGTGCCAGCAGTGAGACGGGGCTAGCGACTCAATACGAGCAGTACGTC. The rearrangement uses TRBV6-1 and TRBJ2-7, with D possibly matching TRBD2 (6 bases). V was cut by 3 bases and J by 4 bases, with 19 bases left in between. Germline loops: CDR1 MNHNS, CDR2 SASEGT. This CDR3 is built from 16 residues.